This is a list of T cell receptor beta chains from one sample in a study of cytomegalovirus exposure and HLA in healthy donors. Profiling relied on immunoSEQ multiplex PCR, and the TCRdb table lists in-frame clones only, not all of them. The sample lists around 120,000 clones, 85% to 90% seen once, with 1.5% to 2% in the top ten. The sequenced material came from PBMCs. These TCRs come from a woman aged 18 to 35 in good health and CMV-seronegative. Each CDR3 is given with its conserved first and last residue. The order of the fields is V gene, J gene, D gene, clone size, CDR3 length, CDR3 protein, CDR3 DNA. A D gene is named only where the DNA matches it firmly. The listing skips clone size in some rows; elsewhere it reads once, few, many or a size class.

v_call: TRBV11-3
j_call: TRBJ2-7
d_call: TRBD1
clone_size: .
cdr3_length: 16
cdr3_aa: CASSLWATGSTYEQYF
cdr3_nt: TGTGCCAGCAGCTTATGGGCGACAGGGTCAACCTACGAGCAGTACTTC

v_call: TRBV6-5
j_call: TRBJ1-5
d_call: .
clone_size: few
cdr3_length: 13
cdr3_aa: CASSISGDQPQHF
cdr3_nt: TGTGCCAGCAGTATCTCCGGGGATCAGCCCCAGCATTTT

v_call: TRBV6-5
j_call: TRBJ1-4
d_call: .
clone_size: .
cdr3_length: 14
cdr3_aa: CASSYRGSNEKLFF
cdr3_nt: TGTGCCAGCAGTTACCGCGGGTCGAATGAAAAACTGTTTTTT

v_call: TRBV5-8
j_call: TRBJ1-2
d_call: .
clone_size: .
cdr3_length: 12
cdr3_aa: CASQGILLGYTF
cdr3_nt: TGTGCCAGTCAGGGAATCTTGCTTGGCTACACCTTC

v_call: TRBV28
j_call: TRBJ1-1
d_call: TRBD1
clone_size: .
cdr3_length: 13
cdr3_aa: CASSQRQGEEAFF
cdr3_nt: TGTGCCAGCAGCCAAAGACAGGGAGAGGAAGCTTTCTTT

v_call: TRBV6-1
j_call: TRBJ1-4
d_call: .
clone_size: .
cdr3_length: 13
cdr3_aa: CAILPGGVGKLFF
cdr3_nt: TGTGCCATCCTCCCCGGGGGGGTGGGAAAACTGTTTTTT

v_call: TRBV27
j_call: TRBJ2-3
d_call: .
clone_size: .
cdr3_length: 15
cdr3_aa: CASSPTRVGTDTQYF
cdr3_nt: TGTGCCAGCAGCCCTACCCGGGTTGGCACAGATACGCAGTATTTT

v_call: TRBV5-1
j_call: TRBJ1-2
d_call: .
clone_size: .
cdr3_length: 15
cdr3_aa: CASSPQAGAVNGYTF
cdr3_nt: TGCGCCAGCAGCCCCCAGGCGGGGGCGGTTAATGGCTACACCTTC

v_call: TRBV30
j_call: TRBJ2-7
d_call: .
clone_size: .
cdr3_length: 14
cdr3_aa: CAWGRTGLTYEQYF
cdr3_nt: TGTGCCTGGGGGAGGACGGGGCTTACCTACGAGCAGTACTTC

v_call: TRBV5-5
j_call: TRBJ1-5
d_call: .
clone_size: .
cdr3_length: 15
cdr3_aa: CASRDYPGGDQPQHF
cdr3_nt: TGTGCCAGCAGGGATTACCCCGGGGGAGATCAGCCCCAGCATTTT

v_call: TRBV30
j_call: TRBJ2-5
d_call: TRBD2
clone_size: .
cdr3_length: 16
cdr3_aa: CAWSVTSGGYKETQYF
cdr3_nt: TGTGCCTGGAGTGTAACTAGCGGGGGGTACAAAGAGACCCAGTACTTC

v_call: TRBV7-8
j_call: TRBJ1-1
d_call: .
clone_size: .
cdr3_length: 13
cdr3_aa: CASSLEVNTEAFF
cdr3_nt: TGTGCCAGCAGCTTGGAGGTGAACACTGAAGCTTTCTTT

v_call: TRBV28
j_call: TRBJ2-3
d_call: TRBD2
clone_size: .
cdr3_length: 18
cdr3_aa: CASLGLAGGVMGTDTQYF
cdr3_nt: TGTGCCAGCCTGGGGCTAGCGGGCGGGGTAATGGGCACAGATACGCAGTATTTT

v_call: TRBV5-6
j_call: TRBJ2-7
d_call: .
clone_size: .
cdr3_length: 12
cdr3_aa: CASSSDSYEQYF
cdr3_nt: TGTGCCAGCAGTTCGGACAGCTACGAGCAGTACTTC

v_call: TRBV28
j_call: TRBJ2-7
d_call: TRBD1
clone_size: .
cdr3_length: 15
cdr3_aa: CASTLMTGGAYEQYF
cdr3_nt: TGTGCCAGCACCCTTATGACAGGGGGGGCCTACGAGCAGTACTTC

v_call: TRBV19
j_call: TRBJ1-2
d_call: TRBD1
clone_size: once
cdr3_length: 14
cdr3_aa: CASSREQGNYGYTF
cdr3_nt: TGTGCCAGTAGTAGGGAACAGGGGAACTATGGCTACACCTTC

v_call: TRBV4-1
j_call: TRBJ2-7
d_call: TRBD2
clone_size: .
cdr3_length: 17
cdr3_aa: CASSQDPSGAGSYEQYF
cdr3_nt: TGCGCCAGCAGCCAAGACCCTAGCGGGGCTGGGTCCTACGAGCAGTACTTC

v_call: TRBV5-1
j_call: TRBJ2-1
d_call: TRBD1
clone_size: .
cdr3_length: 15
cdr3_aa: CASSLTGGLVYEQFF
cdr3_nt: TGCGCCAGCAGCCTGACAGGGGGGTTAGTCTATGAGCAGTTCTTC

v_call: TRBV6-1
j_call: TRBJ2-1
d_call: TRBD2
clone_size: .
cdr3_length: 15
cdr3_aa: CASRKGGFSYNEQFF
cdr3_nt: TGTGCCAGCCGAAAGGGAGGGTTCTCCTACAATGAGCAGTTCTTC

v_call: TRBV6-1
j_call: TRBJ1-4
d_call: TRBD1
clone_size: .
cdr3_length: 15
cdr3_aa: CASMDRGQANEKLFF
cdr3_nt: TGTGCCAGCATGGACAGGGGGCAGGCTAATGAAAAACTGTTTTTT

v_call: TRBV7-2
j_call: TRBJ2-1
d_call: TRBD2
clone_size: once
cdr3_length: 16
cdr3_aa: CASSTDLDWGGNEQFF
cdr3_nt: TGTGCCAGCAGCACTGACCTGGACTGGGGGGGCAATGAGCAGTTCTTC

v_call: TRBV11-1
j_call: TRBJ1-1
d_call: .
clone_size: .
cdr3_length: 14
cdr3_aa: CASSLLVRSTEAFF
cdr3_nt: TGTGCCAGCAGCTTACTTGTTAGGAGCACTGAAGCTTTCTTT

v_call: TRBV19
j_call: TRBJ1-2
d_call: TRBD1
clone_size: .
cdr3_length: 12
cdr3_aa: CASSLDRGGNTF
cdr3_nt: TGTGCCAGTAGTCTCGACAGGGGAGGAAACACCTTC

v_call: TRBV2
j_call: TRBJ1-5
d_call: .
clone_size: .
cdr3_length: 15
cdr3_aa: CASSPDPGGSQPQHF
cdr3_nt: TGTGCCAGCAGCCCTGACCCTGGCGGGAGTCAGCCCCAGCATTTT

v_call: TRBV5-5
j_call: TRBJ1-1
d_call: TRBD1
clone_size: .
cdr3_length: 14
cdr3_aa: CASSYLPGGTEAFF
cdr3_nt: TGTGCCAGCAGTTATTTACCAGGGGGCACTGAAGCTTTCTTT

v_call: TRBV9
j_call: TRBJ1-2
d_call: TRBD1
clone_size: .
cdr3_length: 14
cdr3_aa: CASSVIQGADGYTF
cdr3_nt: TGTGCCAGCAGCGTAATACAGGGGGCGGATGGCTACACCTTC

v_call: TRBV7-3
j_call: TRBJ2-3
d_call: TRBD1
clone_size: .
cdr3_length: 14
cdr3_aa: CASSLTGGTDTQYF
cdr3_nt: TGTGCCAGCAGCTTGACAGGGGGCACAGATACGCAGTATTTT

v_call: TRBV30
j_call: TRBJ1-1
d_call: .
clone_size: .
cdr3_length: 13
cdr3_aa: CAWTRQLGLEAFF
cdr3_nt: TGTGCCTGGACTAGGCAACTCGGCCTTGAAGCTTTCTTT

v_call: TRBV4-2
j_call: TRBJ2-1
d_call: TRBD2
clone_size: .
cdr3_length: 16
cdr3_aa: CASSQDPSGRALEQFF
cdr3_nt: TGTGCCAGCAGCCAAGATCCTAGCGGGAGGGCCTTGGAGCAGTTCTTC

v_call: TRBV9
j_call: TRBJ1-2
d_call: TRBD1
clone_size: .
cdr3_length: 14
cdr3_aa: CASSSGTGGVGYTF
cdr3_nt: TGTGCCAGCAGCTCCGGGACAGGGGGCGTGGGCTACACCTTC

v_call: TRBV2
j_call: TRBJ2-5
d_call: TRBD2
clone_size: .
cdr3_length: 18
cdr3_aa: CASSERTSGRPRGETQYF
cdr3_nt: TGTGCCAGCAGTGAACGCACTAGCGGGAGGCCCCGGGGGGAGACCCAGTACTTC

v_call: TRBV2
j_call: TRBJ1-2
d_call: .
clone_size: .
cdr3_length: 10
cdr3_aa: CASTDYGYTF
cdr3_nt: TGTGCCAGCACGGACTATGGCTACACCTTC

v_call: TRBV2
j_call: TRBJ1-4
d_call: .
clone_size: once
cdr3_length: 12
cdr3_aa: CASSLTSEKLFF
cdr3_nt: TGTGCCAGCAGTCTGACATCGGAAAAACTGTTTTTT

v_call: TRBV7-2
j_call: TRBJ1-5
d_call: .
clone_size: once
cdr3_length: 13
cdr3_aa: CASSLTRGQPQHF
cdr3_nt: TGTGCCAGCAGCTTGACAAGGGGTCAGCCCCAGCATTTT

v_call: TRBV19
j_call: TRBJ2-1
d_call: .
clone_size: .
cdr3_length: 11
cdr3_aa: CASSASNEQFF
cdr3_nt: TGTGCCAGTAGTGCCAGCAATGAGCAGTTCTTC

v_call: TRBV7-8
j_call: TRBJ2-7
d_call: TRBD2
clone_size: .
cdr3_length: 17
cdr3_aa: CASSLEGVAGGTYEQYF
cdr3_nt: TGTGCCAGCAGCTTAGAAGGGGTAGCGGGAGGAACCTACGAGCAGTACTTC

v_call: TRBV13
j_call: TRBJ2-7
d_call: .
clone_size: .
cdr3_length: 12
cdr3_aa: CASSSTHYEQYF
cdr3_nt: TGTGCCAGCAGCTCGACTCACTACGAGCAGTACTTC

v_call: TRBV7-2
j_call: TRBJ1-1
d_call: .
clone_size: .
cdr3_length: 15
cdr3_aa: CASSLSLGLNTEAFF
cdr3_nt: TGTGCCAGCAGCCTATCACTAGGCTTAAACACTGAAGCTTTCTTT

v_call: TRBV30
j_call: TRBJ1-1
d_call: .
clone_size: few
cdr3_length: 13
cdr3_aa: CALNRPQNTEAFF
cdr3_nt: TGTGCCTTAAACAGGCCACAGAACACTGAAGCTTTCTTT

v_call: TRBV23-1
j_call: TRBJ1-2
d_call: TRBD1
clone_size: .
cdr3_length: 15
cdr3_aa: CASTLRTGVDYGYTF
cdr3_nt: TGCGCCAGCACCCTTCGGACAGGGGTAGACTATGGCTACACCTTC